This T cell receptor beta chain was observed in a study of blood T cell repertoires in COVID-19. On the study more broadly: COVID-19 samples collected from the United States, Italy and Spain covered acute and convalescent phases. The analysed material was cDNA or gDNA that came from T cells, B-cell-depleted T cells, or PBMCs.

This CDR3 is 14 amino acids long. Looked up from germline, CDR1 is SGHAT and CDR2 is FQNNGV. The ends were cut back, 3 bases at V and 3 bases at J, with 12 bases in the middle. TCRdb keeps only in-frame clones here, not all; method: immunoSEQ multiplex PCR. The repertoire holds 150,000 or so clones, about 90% seen once, with about 0.57% in the top ten. The rearrangement links TRBV11-2 to TRBJ2-7, with D unclear. The receptor was derived from a man in his forties or fifties with acute or convalescent COVID-19. Input material: peripheral blood. Written as DNA, the CDR3 is TGTGCCAGCAGCTTGGGCCCGTTCCTCTACGAGCAGTACTTC. Translation: CASSLGPFLYEQYF. Full variable domain (remainder filled in from reference TRBV11-2 and TRBJ2-7): EAGVAQSPRYKIIEKRQSVAFWCNPISGHATLYWYQQILGQGPKLLIQFQNNGVVDDSQLPKDRFSAERLKGVDSTLKIQPAKLEDSAVYLCASSLGPFLYEQYFGPGTRLTVT.